Shown below are 21 T cell receptor beta chains from a single sample sequenced in a study of OX40 agonist ivuxolimab in advanced cancers. The assay was immunoSEQ multiplex PCR, and TCRdb's table has in-frame clones only and misses some. The sample yields just over 90,000 clones, more than 90% seen once. This material consisted of CD4+ or CD8+ T cells sorted from blood, taken in a trial of the OX40 agonist ivuxolimab. These TCRs come from an adult with an advanced solid tumor such as melanoma, head and neck, liver or kidney cancer.

The gene calls are TRBV29-1 and TRBJ2-7; D gene ambiguous. V lost 1 base and J lost 2, with 6 bases in between. Per germline, CDR1 SQVTM and CDR2 ANQGSEA. This CDR3 has 12 amino acids. The CDR3 nucleotides are TGCAGCGTTGAAGCCGGGCCCTACGAGCAGTACTTC. It translates to CSVEAGPYEQYF.

The chain couples TRBV5-1 to TRBJ1-2, with 7 bases identical to TRBD1. Germline-derived CDR1 and CDR2 are SGHRS and YFSETQ. The CDR3 has 16 amino acids. V shed 0 bases, J shed 3 bases, and the junction held 8 bases outside the gene matches. DNA for the CDR3: TGCGCCAGCAGCTTGGACAGGGGCGGGGTGGACTATGGCTACACCTTC. The encoded protein is CASSLDRGGVDYGYTF.

The rearrangement joins TRBV27 to TRBJ2-1, with 10 bases that match TRBD1. CDR3 length: 13 residues. V gave up 8 bases and J gave up 7 bases; unmatched junction bases: 5. Germline V gene lookup returns CDR1 MNHEY and CDR2 SMNVEV (reference sequence). The CDR3 here is CASSRQGANEQFF. The CDR3 bases are TGTGCCAGCTCCAGACAGGGGGCAAATGAGCAGTTCTTC.

The rearrangement joins TRBV12-1 to TRBJ2-3; TRBD2 is the table's D call and was not checked against the DNA. TRBV12-1 is an annotated pseudogene. The CDR3 covers 17 residues. DNA for the CDR3: TGTGCCAGCAGCTTTGACACTAGCGGGAGTGCTTCAGATACGCAGTATTTT. The encoded protein is CASSFDTSGSASDTQYF.

The chain is built from TRBV19 and TRBJ2-7; a possible D gene is TRBD1 (5 bases). V was pared by 1 base and J by 6 bases, with 16 bases between. The V gene's germline CDR1 is LNHDA and CDR2 SQIVND (reference sequence). CDR3 length equals 15 residues. CDR3 bases: TGTGCCAGTAGTATAGTCGACAGCCCCTCCGGCGAGCAGTACTTC. This translates into CASSIVDSPSGEQYF.

This clone showed up just once. The V and J genes are TRBV5-1 and TRBJ2-3; 7 bases agree with TRBD2. CDR3 length: 15 amino acids. After removal of 0 bases from V and 6 bases from J, the junction contained 7 bases not matched to a gene. Germline lookup yields CDR1 SGHRS and CDR2 YFSETQ. The CDR3 is CASSLVGTNRDTQYF. As DNA, the CDR3 is TGCGCCAGCAGCTTGGTTGGGACTAATCGCGATACGCAGTATTTT.

The rearrangement uses TRBV5-4 and TRBJ2-7; D gene uncertain. Germline V lookup: CDR1 SGHNT, CDR2 YYREEE (reference sequence). The CDR3 spans 13 residues. V gave up 0 bases and J gave up 0 bases, with 4 bases separating them. The CDR3 DNA sequence: TGTGCCAGCAGCTTGGCCCCCTCCTACGAGCAGTACTTC. Residues: CASSLAPSYEQYF.

The rearrangement uses TRBV11-2 and TRBJ1-4; 8 nucleotides match TRBD1. The J segment lost 1 base and the V segment lost 5 bases, leaving 3 bases of the junction unmatched. The CDR3 length is 15 residues. Germline CDR1 is SGHAT and CDR2 is FQNNGV. The CDR3 nucleotides are TGTGCCAGCAGCCCCGGACAGGGAACTAATGAAAAACTGTTTTTT. Translating gives CASSPGQGTNEKLFF.

The V call is TRBV6-5, the J call TRBJ1-1; the match to TRBD1 covers 7 bases. The CDR3 contains 14 residues. Looked up from germline, CDR1 is MNHEY and CDR2 is SVGAGI. Trimming cost V 2 bases and J 4 bases; bases outside gene matches: 4. The DNA for the CDR3 is TGTGCCAGCAGTTACGTCCCAGGGGGCACTGAAGCTTTCTTT. This sequence encodes CASSYVPGGTEAFF.

This clone showed up just a few times. The chain recombines TRBV30 with TRBJ2-3, with a possible D match to TRBD1 (6 bases). Trimming left V 8 bases short and J 0 bases short, with 15 bases between. In germline, CDR1 is GTSNPN, CDR2 SVGIG (reference sequence). The length of the CDR3 is 14 residues. CDR3 bases: TGTGCCGGGACGGTTGGACAGAGCACAGATACGCAGTATTTT. Encoded protein: CAGTVGQSTDTQYF.

The chain joins TRBV4-3 to TRBJ1-2; D is possibly TRBD1 (5 bases). CDR3 length: 16 amino acids. Germline V gene sequence: CDR1 LGHNA, CDR2 YSLEER. V was cut by 0 bases and J by 3 bases, with 14 bases left in between. The chain's CDR3 is CASSQDSQGGDYGYTF. The CDR3 DNA sequence: TGCGCCAGCAGCCAAGATTCCCAGGGAGGGGACTATGGCTACACCTTC.

The chain joins TRBV2 to TRBJ1-6, with D uncertain. Germline V gene sequence: CDR1 SNHLY, CDR2 FYNNEI. This CDR3 spans 14 amino acids. V shed 3 bases and J shed 9 bases, with 12 bases lying between them. Written as DNA, the CDR3 is TGTGCCAGCAGTGATCCCCCAGATGGTTCACCCCTCCACTTT. It codes for CASSDPPDGSPLHF.

The rearrangement joins TRBV6-6 to TRBJ2-2; D is uncertain. Per the germline V gene, CDR1 is MNHNY and CDR2 is SVGAGI (reference sequence). With 4 bases removed from V and 5 bases from J, the gap between germline ends came to 5 bases. This CDR3 has 12 residues. CDR3 region: CASSFVTGELFF. DNA for the CDR3: TGTGCCAGCAGTTTTGTTACCGGGGAGCTGTTTTTT.

The V and J genes are TRBV7-2 and TRBJ2-4; tentative D call: TRBD2 (6 bases). Trimming took 6 bases from V and 8 from J, leaving 17 bases between them. The CDR3 has 14 residues. The V gene's germline CDR1 is SGHTA and CDR2 FQGNSA. The CDR3 region has the DNA TGTGCCAGCAGTGCCGGGACTCTAGGGGACATTCAGTACTTC. As protein: CASSAGTLGDIQYF. Complete variable domain (other parts from reference TRBV7-2 and TRBJ2-4): GAGVSQSPSNKVTEKGKDVELRCDPISGHTALYWYRQSLGQGLEFLIYFQGNSAPDKSGLPSDRFSAERTGGSVSTLTIQRTQQEDSAVYLCASSAGTLGDIQYFGAGTRLSVL.

The CDR3 protein is CASSVTASTDTQYF. The CDR3 DNA follows: TGTGCCAGCAGTGTGACAGCTAGCACAGATACGCAGTATTTT. The chain joins TRBV27 to TRBJ2-3, with a possible D match to TRBD1 (5 bases). V shed 5 bases and J shed 0 bases, with 9 bases lying between them. There are 14 residues in the CDR3. Germline values: CDR1 MNHEY, CDR2 SMNVEV (reference sequence).

This clone has a handful of counts. The V and J genes are TRBV27 and TRBJ1-1; D is undetermined. The CDR3 contains 12 residues. Germline values: CDR1 MNHEY, CDR2 SMNVEV (reference sequence). The V end was cut by 6 bases, the J end by 1 base, with 6 bases between. As DNA, the CDR3 is TGTGCCAGCAGGGCGGGGAACACTGAAGCTTTCTTT. Translating it yields CASRAGNTEAFF.

The chain uses TRBV5-1 and TRBJ2-3; a possible D gene is TRBD1 (5 bases). Deletions cut 0 bases from V and 0 bases from J, with 11 bases between. Germline CDR1 is SGHRS and CDR2 is YFSETQ. CDR3 size: 16 residues. CDR3 sequence (DNA): TGCGCCAGCAGCTTGGAATGGCAGGGCAGCACAGATACGCAGTATTTT. The encoded protein is CASSLEWQGSTDTQYF.

The chain recombines TRBV7-6 with TRBJ2-7; perhaps D is TRBD1 or TRBD2 (5 bases each). The CDR3 covers 13 residues. Looked up from germline, CDR1 is SGHVS and CDR2 is FNYEAQ. V lost 6 bases, J lost 3 bases, and 12 bases lay in between. For the CDR3, the DNA is TGTGCCAGCAGTTTGGGACCGGACTACGAGCAGTACTTC. Translation: CASSLGPDYEQYF.

V gene TRBV2 combines with J gene TRBJ2-1; the D gene is possibly TRBD2 (5 bases). From germline, CDR1 is SNHLY and CDR2 FYNNEI. This CDR3 spans 12 amino acids. V was shortened by 8 bases and J by 7 bases, with 12 bases between the two germline ends. This CDR3 is CASVGSGNEQFF. The DNA for the CDR3 is TGTGCCAGCGTAGGGAGTGGGAATGAGCAGTTCTTC.

The table lists this clone with a count of one. The chain couples TRBV2 to TRBJ2-7, with 8 bases fitting TRBD2. Germline V gene data show CDR1 as SNHLY and CDR2 as FYNNEI. The CDR3 covers 15 residues. J was trimmed by 2 bases and V by 6 bases; bases with no gene match: 9. DNA for the CDR3: TGTGCCAGCAGCCTGGGAACTAGCGGTACCTACGAGCAGTACTTC. Amino acids: CASSLGTSGTYEQYF.

The chain combines TRBV19 with TRBJ1-6, with D hard to call. Germline V gene data show CDR1 as LNHDA and CDR2 as SQIVND (reference sequence). Trimming removed 5 bases at V and 3 bases at J, with 8 bases between. This CDR3 comprises 14 residues. The CDR3 sequence is CASSLKLYNSPLHF. The CDR3 nucleotides are TGTGCCAGTAGTCTTAAGCTCTATAATTCACCCCTCCACTTT.